This T cell receptor beta chain was sequenced for a study of cytomegalovirus exposure and HLA in healthy donors listed by TCRdb under 2017. About the full investigation: An earlier analysis of several hundred of the donors reported about 280 Gb of sequence data and 117 million unique TCR beta sequences obtained from about 180 million T cells. Around 300 gigabases of sequencing data and some 85 million unique TCR sequences were included in an early release covering over 600 HLA-typed donors. Of the 350 to 400 genotyped donors, approximately 83% fell in the genetic ancestry cluster associated with self-reported Caucasian donors. The study aimed to test whether cataloging public T cell receptors could reveal signatures of past pathogen exposure. The study profiled the T cell repertoires of under 850 subjects by immunosequencing and related them to cytomegalovirus serostatus. In addition to the first cohort of 500 to 850 subjects, a separate validation cohort of some 120 different subjects was used. High-throughput TCR immunosequencing, statistical association of individual TCRs with disease status, and machine learning were combined to predict cytomegalovirus infection status. In a later analysis, previously published TCR beta repertoires from 600 to 850 donors were re-analyzed and high-resolution HLA genotyping was added so that TCR occurrence patterns could be studied. Rather than using new phenotypic data, the later analysis identified candidate immune exposures from TCR beta sequences and from how often those sequences occurred across donors. In an earlier analysis of about 590 of the donors, high-throughput TCR beta sequencing was used to judge whether each TCR beta V gene segment behaved as functional or pseudogenic. Donor age, sex, ethnicity and CMV serostatus were collected together with the repertoire data. Genome-wide SNP genotypes for about 65% of the roughly 670 donors were used in a later genetic analysis, which treated that subset as a discovery cohort. Every repertoire in the discovery cohort had been generated on one and the same sequencing platform. HLA typing covered class I and class II loci at four-digit resolution. Typing coverage differed by locus: A, B, C, DRB1 and DQB1 were typed in roughly 620-630 donors, DQA1 in approximately 520, DPA1 in some 570, and DPB1 in 450 to 480. Roughly 5 DR-DQ haplotypes were treated as single units for association and clustering because of strong linkage in the cohort. Among around 400 genotyped donors of the cohort, an average of 235,054 unique TCR beta nucleotide sequences were sequenced per donor, around a sixth of them non-productive.

General conclusions and limits of the study: When HLA alleles, especially DR and DQ, strongly co-occurred, TCR associations were difficult to assign to individual alleles. The classifier was reported to diagnose cytomegalovirus status with high specificity and sensitivity in both the original cohort and the validation cohort. Some IMGT-functional V segments, including TRBV6-2 and TRBV6-3, could not be distinguished by the 87-base-pair reads and were therefore excluded. The cohort was sequenced for TCR beta chains only, and without alpha or paired-chain data the features that could be detected were limited. According to the authors, the approach could potentially be generalized to other disease states and immunological phenotypes. Most TCR sequences were seen in very few donors, while some public TCRs were found in many individuals. Because HLA typing was unavailable for some donors at each locus, only the typed subset was used in association tests. For the cohort, immune exposure information was limited to CMV serostatus. A later analysis found that TCR association rates varied across HLA loci, with DRB1 alleles showing the most associated TCRs and HLA-C alleles the fewest. The study listed 164 TCR beta chains as associated with cytomegalovirus. Compared with equally common non-associated chains, HLA-associated TCR beta chains in a later analysis were more clonally expanded and had lower generation probabilities. Linkage disequilibrium might explain the correlated functional status among segregating V segments, but an unknown experimental factor could not be excluded. Three of the identified cytomegalovirus-associated TCR beta chains were confirmed in vitro to be specific for cytomegalovirus antigens. In a later genetic analysis, fewer N-insertions in productive TCRs were reported among donors in an Asian-associated ancestry cluster than the roughly 700-donor mean. The presence/absence analyses assumed that sequencing depth was roughly uniform across donors, and that assumption may not be true. The earlier analysis of 587 of the donors excluded over 15 rarely observed V segments, including chromosome 9 orphons, because counts were too low. In an earlier analysis of under 600 of the donors, most TCR beta V segments were observed in productive rearrangements about 90% or about 30% of the time, broadly matching IMGT annotations. Specific HLA alleles were associated with 18,000 or so TCR beta sequences at a false discovery rate of 0.05 in a later analysis. A cluster of highly shared sequence variants was judged likely to represent a technical artifact of the sequencing pipeline. An association between a missense DCLRE1C variant and V-gene and J-gene trimming of TCR beta chains was found in a later genetic analysis and replicated in an independent cohort. According to a later analysis, parvovirus B19, influenza, CMV and Epstein-Barr virus appeared linked to several top co-occurrence clusters. A further reported finding was that TCR beta sequences accurately predicted the HLA-A and HLA-B alleles for most subjects in the first cohort. A later analysis found that most CMV-associated TCR beta chains appeared HLA-restricted, with HLA associations seemingly driven largely by CMV exposure.

The library was produced with the immunoSEQ multiplex PCR assay. The multiplex PCR relied on a mix of 60 forward primers for TCR Vbeta segments and 13 reverse primers for TCR Jbeta segments. Amplification of the CDR3 region of rearranged TCR beta genes was performed with a multiplex PCR assay on genomic DNA. The Illumina HiSeq System was used to sequence the amplified TCR beta libraries as 87-base-pair reads. Per the original workflow: Across the 700 or so repertoires, a later analysis counted 78 million or so unique TCR beta chains, some 11 million of which were shared by at least two donors. Raw reads were error-corrected and collapsed into unique sequences with a nearest-neighbor algorithm that merged closely related sequences to remove PCR and sequencing errors. CDR3 sequences were aligned to IMGT reference sequences to assign V, D and J gene segments. For a sequence to be retained, at least a six-nucleotide match to both a V gene segment and a J gene segment was required. Rearrangements were called productive when the CDR3 lacked stop codons and stayed in frame with V and J; all others were non-productive. CDR3 was defined according to IMGT convention as the region running from the second conserved V-encoded cysteine to the conserved J-encoded phenylalanine. In an earlier analysis of around 640 of the donors, sequences lacking an unambiguous match to a single V gene segment were excluded. In an earlier analysis of some 590 of the donors, a V segment was called functional when productive rearrangements were above 56.7%, and segregating when the standard deviation between donors exceeded 5%. To diagnose cytomegalovirus status from the catalog of TCR beta chain sequences, a statistical classification framework was built. A later analysis assigned V and J genes by comparing TCR nucleotide sequences with IMGT/GENE-DB human TR gene sequences. The TCRdist pipeline was used in a later analysis to assign CDR3 sequences and most-parsimonious VDJ recombination scenarios. In a later analysis, each TCR beta chain was defined by its CDR3 amino acid sequence together with its V-gene family, and reads without a unique V-gene family were excluded. A later analysis removed 500 to 600 highly shared, low-generation-probability nucleotide sequences to deal with suspected cross-contamination and a sequencing artifact. A later analysis calculated a clonal expansion index for each public chain from normalized within-repertoire ranks of inferred template counts. Generation probabilities in a later analysis came from a VDJ recombination model fitted to out-of-frame rearrangements, and those results were checked against IGoR. In a later analysis, TCR-TCR, TCR-HLA and TCR-CMV co-occurrence was scored with hypergeometric tests, and a repertoire-size bias correction was applied to TCR pairs. To estimate false discovery rates, a later analysis permuted the HLA or CMV assignments 20 times. In a later analysis, co-occurring TCRs were grouped using DBSCAN, and TCRdist sequence similarity was added for clustering within HLA-allele-positive subsets. For co-occurrence clustering, repertoires with fewer than 30,000 or more than 120,000 public chains were excluded, along with roughly 5 repertoires with anomalous nucleotide sharing. The immuneACCESS repertoire file appears here via TCRdb, limited to in-frame rearrangements. These files lack a portion of the clones; in checked studies, under half of the deficit traces to unresolved V genes, and the cause of the others is not known. V, J and clone size are taken as reported in that table, and D and trimming were inferred from the DNA itself. Present in this sample are approximately 140,000 clones, roughly 79% of which were seen just once. Around 2% of the sample goes to the ten largest clones.

In total, roughly 670 healthy bone marrow donors made up the cohort. All cohort members were sampled while nominally healthy, although unrecorded immune exposures were likely present. The donor was CMV seronegative and belonged to the group of 350 to 400 seronegative cohort members. A peripheral blood sample was collected from each donor, and TCR beta sequencing was performed on peripheral blood mononuclear cells. Genomic DNA was extracted from the blood cell samples with the Qiagen DNeasy Blood Extraction Kit. Counted from cysteine to phenylalanine, this CDR3 has 18 amino acids. Of the read, only the CDR3 DNA is kept; its 54 bases are in frame from base 1. V loses 2 bases at its end and J loses 6 bases; junction bases beyond the gene matches: 14. The germline V gene (reference sequence) supplies CDR1 LNHNV and CDR2 YYDKDF. Concerning this clone itself: Its binding antigen is unknown. No per-base quality is available; no much larger clone lies one base away.

The sequencing input was PBMCs. The chain is made from TRBV15 and TRBJ2-2; 8 bases in the middle match TRBD2. This clonotype was obtained from a woman between 40 and 50 years old in good health and CMV-seronegative. The CDR3 protein sequence reads: CATSRLRGGLAGAGELFF. The bases read TGTGCCACCAGCAGACTAAGGGGGGGGCTAGCGGGCGCCGGGGAGCTGTTTTTT. The full variable domain, with segments outside the CDR3 supplied by the reference TRBV15 and TRBJ2-2 proteins, appears as DAMVIQNPRYQVTQFGKPVTLSCSQTLNHNVMYWYQQKSSQAPKLLFHYYDKDFNNEADTPDNFQSRRPNTSFCFLDIRSPGLGDTAMYLCATSRLRGGLAGAGELFFGEGSRLTVL.